The 23 T cell receptor beta chains below come from one sample, sequenced in a study of T cells in localized non-small cell lung cancer. The repertoire was sequenced with immunoSEQ multiplex PCR; TCRdb's copy has only in-frame clones and lacks some. This sample has about 40,000 clones, with around 86% found just once. The source material was peripheral blood, sampled before any cancer treatment. All receptors derive from a man between 18 and 55 years old with stage I lung adenocarcinoma.

The chain employs TRBV10-3 and TRBJ1-4, with TRBD1 identical over 7 bases. This CDR3 comprises 13 residues. V trimming: 4 bases; J trimming: 8 bases; junction bases outside the gene matches: 4. The germline gives CDR1 ENHRY, CDR2 SYGVKD. The CDR3 protein is CAISGTGGEKLFF. The CDR3 region has the DNA TGTGCCATCAGTGGGACAGGCGGCGAAAAACTGTTTTTT.

The chain joins TRBV5-6 to TRBJ2-5; D may correspond to TRBD1 or TRBD2 (5 bases each). V shed 3 bases and J shed 5 bases, with 11 bases lying between them. The CDR3 runs to 13 residues. Germline CDR1 reads SGHDT; CDR2 reads YYEEEE. CDR3 protein: CASSYIGTETQYF. CDR3 nucleotides: TGTGCCAGCAGCTACATTGGGACGGAGACCCAGTACTTC.

The V call is TRBV5-1, the J call TRBJ1-3, with TRBD1 identical over 9 bases. V was clipped by 0 bases and J by 4 bases; unmatched bases: 8. Germline CDR1 reads SGHRS; CDR2 reads YFSETQ. The CDR3 extends over 17 amino acids. CDR3 sequence reads: CASSLGNRGPSGNTIYF. For the CDR3, the DNA is TGCGCCAGCAGCTTGGGGAACAGGGGGCCGTCCGGAAACACCATATATTTT.

The chain uses TRBV5-4 and TRBJ1-1; D is unresolved. CDR1 is SGHNT, CDR2 YYREEE, per germline (reference sequence). The CDR3 extends over 12 amino acids. Trimming took off 5 bases at V and 3 bases at J, with 8 bases between the two ends. The CDR3 nucleotides read TGTGCCAGCAGTTCGATAGACACTGAAGCTTTCTTT. It encodes CASSSIDTEAFF.

The chain recombines TRBV30 with TRBJ2-6, with 10 bases that match TRBD1. The CDR3 is 15 amino acids. V was clipped by 0 bases and J by 12 bases; unmatched bases: 8. The germline V gene has CDR1 GTSNPN and CDR2 SVGIG (reference sequence). The CDR3 region has the DNA TGTGCCTGGAGTGTACTTACGGGACAGGGGACCGTCCTGACTTTC. Translation gives CAWSVLTGQGTVLTF.

This clone was seen only a few times. The chain links TRBV6-6 to TRBJ1-5; unclear D gene. With 6 bases removed from V and 9 bases from J, the gap between germline ends came to 18 bases. The CDR3 totals 14 residues. Germline loops: CDR1 MNHNY, CDR2 SVGAGI (reference sequence). The CDR3 sequence: CASRDSEYHRPQHF. The CDR3 DNA is TGTGCCAGCAGGGATTCAGAGTACCATCGGCCCCAGCATTTT.

This rearrangement joins TRBV2 to TRBJ1-4; D not resolved. V was clipped by 10 bases and J by 13 bases, with 19 bases between them. This CDR3 contains 12 residues. The V gene's germline CDR1 is SNHLY and CDR2 FYNNEI. DNA for the CDR3: TGTGCCACCCAGGAGCTTGGTGGGAGACTGTTTTTT. Translated: CATQELGGRLFF.

The DNA for the CDR3 is TGTGCCAGCAGCCAAGATCGCCTGCCCGGGACAGGGGTCGATGGCTACACCTTC. Translation: CASSQDRLPGTGVDGYTF. V is TRBV14 and J is TRBJ1-2; 10 bases are shared with TRBD1. Germline V gene data show CDR1 as SGHDN and CDR2 as FVKESK. Germline trimming cut 0 bases from V and 6 bases from J; bases unmatched to any gene: 13. The CDR3 sequence is 18 residues long.

The chain carries TRBV30 and TRBJ2-3, with TRBD1 as a possible D gene (6 bases). V lost 0 bases and J lost 4, with 11 bases in between. Germline loops: CDR1 GTSNPN, CDR2 SVGIG (reference sequence). The CDR3 is 14 residues long. The chain's CDR3 is CAWSVQSGADTQYF. CDR3 nucleotides: TGTGCCTGGAGTGTACAGTCAGGGGCAGATACGCAGTATTTT.

V usage is TRBV6-6 and J usage is TRBJ2-5; 10 nucleotides align to TRBD2. The CDR3 length is 13 residues. CDR1 and CDR2 from the germline V gene are MNHNY and SVGAGI (reference sequence). V was pared by 6 bases and J by 5 bases, with 3 bases of the junction left unmatched. DNA of the CDR3: TGTGCCAGCAGGGGGACTAGCGTTGAGACCCAGTACTTC. Amino acids: CASRGTSVETQYF.

For the CDR3, the DNA is TGTGCCTGGAACCAGACCCCTAATTCACCCCTCCACTTT. It translates to CAWNQTPNSPLHF. J is TRBJ1-6 and V is TRBV30; no reliable D call. Germline V CDR1 and CDR2: GTSNPN, SVGIG (reference sequence). V lost 4 bases and J 6 bases, leaving 10 bases between the germline ends. The CDR3 spans 13 residues.

Only a few counts were recorded for this clone. J is TRBJ1-6 and V is TRBV6-4; D possibly corresponds to TRBD1 (5 bases). The CDR3 extends over 15 amino acids. Germline V gene lookup returns CDR1 MRHNA and CDR2 SNTAGT. The ends were cut back, 2 bases at V and 7 bases at J, with 12 bases in the middle. Here the CDR3 reads CASSDEDGGNSPLHF. As DNA, the CDR3 is TGTGCCAGCAGTGACGAGGACGGGGGGAATTCACCCCTCCACTTT.

The V and J genes are TRBV11-3 and TRBJ2-5; 8 nucleotides agree with TRBD2. V was clipped by 5 bases and J by 5 bases; unmatched bases: 7. Germline assignment: CDR1 SGHNT and CDR2 YENEEA. The CDR3 spans 14 residues. The CDR3 DNA follows: TGTGCCAGCAGCCCGGGACTAGGATACGAGACCCAGTACTTC. Amino acid sequence: CASSPGLGYETQYF.

The chain has TRBV5-6 and TRBJ2-7, with D possibly matching TRBD1 (6 bases). Germline V CDR1 and CDR2: SGHDT, YYEEEE. The length of the CDR3 is 15 residues. With 7 bases removed from V and 0 bases from J, the gap between germline ends came to 17 bases. The CDR3 bases are TGTGCCAGCGGACATACCGGGACACCCTCCTACGAGCAGTACTTC. It codes for CASGHTGTPSYEQYF.

The gene calls are TRBV7-6 and TRBJ1-2; the match to TRBD1 covers 8 bases. The CDR3 length is 18 residues. Trimming at V came to 1 base and at J to 2 bases, leaving 12 bases not matched to a gene. Germline V gene data show CDR1 as SGHVS and CDR2 as FNYEAQ. This chain's CDR3 is CASSLGAGGLSRNYGYTF. DNA for the CDR3: TGTGCCAGCAGCTTAGGGGCAGGGGGCCTAAGTAGAAACTATGGCTACACCTTC. Full variable domain (outside the CDR3, taken from reference TRBV7-6 and TRBJ1-2): GAGVSQSPRYKVTKRGQDVALRCDPISGHVSLYWYRQALGQGPEFLTYFNYEAQQDKSGLPNDRFSAERPEGSISTLTIQRTEQRDSAMYRCASSLGAGGLSRNYGYTFGSGTRLTVV.

This chain joins TRBV6-5 and TRBJ2-1, with TRBD1 as a possible D gene (5 bases). CDR1 and CDR2 (germline): MNHEY, SVGAGI. This CDR3 is built from 15 residues. V lost 5 bases and J lost 5, with 16 bases in between. The CDR3 DNA follows: TGTGCCAGCAGTCCTTCAGGGAATGTGAACAATGAGCAGTTCTTC. Translating gives CASSPSGNVNNEQFF.

This rearrangement joins TRBV5-1 to TRBJ1-1; D is ambiguous. Germline V gene lookup returns CDR1 SGHRS and CDR2 YFSETQ. Trimming removed 0 bases at V and 4 bases at J, with 10 bases between. CDR3 length: 14 residues. CDR3 nucleotides: TGCGCCAGCAGCTTGGCTGGGGAGGGCACTGAAGCTTTCTTT. As protein: CASSLAGEGTEAFF.

J is TRBJ2-2 and V is TRBV5-4, with D perhaps assigned TRBD1 or TRBD2 (5 bases each). Between the trimmed V and J ends, which lost 0 bases and 7 bases, there was a span of 16 bases. Looked up from germline, CDR1 is SGHNT and CDR2 is YYREEE (reference sequence). The CDR3 has 16 residues. CDR3 region: CASSLAPLGESGELFF. The CDR3 DNA reads as TGTGCCAGCAGCTTGGCCCCCCTAGGGGAGAGCGGGGAGCTGTTTTTT.

The chain links TRBV7-2 to TRBJ2-5; D unresolved. V lost 4 bases and J lost 2, with 5 bases in between. CDR1 and CDR2 from the germline V gene are SGHTA and FQGNSA. This CDR3 region has 12 residues. CDR3 amino acids: CASSWGQETQYF. The DNA of the CDR3 is TGTGCCAGCAGCTGGGGACAAGAGACCCAGTACTTC.

The chain joins TRBV4-3 to TRBJ2-5, with 9 bases lining up with TRBD2. Germline values: CDR1 LGHNA, CDR2 YSLEER. CDR3 size: 16 residues. The V segment lost 4 bases and the J segment 5 bases; nucleotides outside the gene matches: 11. CDR3 sequence (DNA): TGCGCCAGCAGCCCAGGCGGGCGGGGGGGCCTTGAGACCCAGTACTTC. Amino acids: CASSPGGRGGLETQYF.

The chain's CDR3 is CASSRTGDSDGYTF. CDR3 bases: TGTGCCAGCAGTCGGACAGGGGATAGTGATGGCTACACCTTC. The V call is TRBV28, the J call TRBJ1-2; 9 bases are shared with TRBD1. Per germline, CDR1 MDHEN and CDR2 SYDVKM. The CDR3 is made up of 14 amino acids. V trimming: 5 bases; J trimming: 6 bases; junction bases outside the gene matches: 7.

The chain uses TRBV29-1 and TRBJ2-7; no reliable D call. This CDR3 region has 14 residues. In germline, CDR1 is SQVTM, CDR2 ANQGSEA. Trimming took off 0 bases at V and 4 bases at J, with 13 bases between the two ends. CDR3 protein: CSVEDEAEKYEQYF. The CDR3 bases are TGCAGCGTTGAAGATGAGGCAGAAAAGTACGAGCAGTACTTC.

V gene TRBV7-9 combines with J gene TRBJ2-4; 8 bases line up with TRBD2. Germline-derived CDR1 and CDR2 are SEHNR and FQNEAQ (reference sequence). V trimming: 5 bases; J trimming: 1 base; junction bases outside the gene matches: 10. This CDR3 is 17 amino acids long. CDR3 amino acids: CASSAGTSWFAKNIQYF. DNA of the CDR3: TGTGCCAGCAGCGCAGGGACTAGTTGGTTCGCCAAAAACATTCAGTACTTC.